This TCR beta chain appears in the sequencing data of a study of blood T cell repertoires in COVID-19. Exposed volunteers were people who met a COVID-19 case within 2 weeks before study entry. In the authors' workflow: Cell counts per sample came from amplifying reference gene primers. Assay used: immunoSEQ multiplex PCR; TCRdb lists only in-frame clones, some missing. That table furnishes V, J and clone size, whereas the DNA furnished D and trimming. Counted here are about 180,000 clones, 80% occurring once; the ten biggest clones make up 13% to 15%. V shed 3 bases and J shed 4 bases, with 13 bases lying between them. CDR3 length equals 15 residues. The germline gives CDR1 LGHDT, CDR2 YNNKEL (reference sequence).

V gene TRBV3-1 (or the pseudogene TRBV3-2) combines with J gene TRBJ1-3; D perhaps matches TRBD1 (6 bases). Sequencing input: PBMCs or T cells enriched from blood (not recorded which). This receptor was identified in a man aged 55-75 years who had been exposed to COVID-19. CDR3 sequence (DNA): TGTGCCAGCAGCCACGATGACAGGCGGGGAAACACCATATATTTT. Translating it yields CASSHDDRRGNTIYF.